A single sample gave rise to the 21 T cell receptor beta chains below, sequenced in a study of blood T cell repertoires in COVID-19. Profiled with immunoSEQ multiplex PCR; TCRdb holds only in-frame clones, not every one. The sample includes approximately 200,000 clones, more than 75% of them seen just once. The specimen sequenced was peripheral blood. Source of these receptors: a man aged 40-49 years with active or convalescent COVID-19.

This chain joins TRBV27 and TRBJ2-7, with D possibly matching TRBD1 (5 bases). Trimming took off 3 bases at V and 3 bases at J, with 6 bases between the two ends. The CDR3 consists of 12 residues. CDR1 MNHEY and CDR2 SMNVEV come from the germline V gene (reference sequence). CDR3 region: CASSFTGYEQYF. CDR3 nucleotides: TGTGCCAGCAGTTTCACAGGCTACGAGCAGTACTTC.

The genes are TRBV28 and TRBJ2-5; TRBD1 matches 7 bases. With V trimmed by 5 bases and J by 6 bases, 9 bases remained unmatched. Germline values: CDR1 MDHEN, CDR2 SYDVKM. CDR3 size: 14 residues. CDR3 nucleotide sequence: TGTGCCAGCAGTGGGGACAGTGCGTTTAAGACCCAGTACTTC. It codes for CASSGDSAFKTQYF.

The chain's CDR3 is CASSRRLAGGSPDTGELFF. CDR3 sequence (DNA): TGTGCCAGCAGCCGTAGACTAGCGGGGGGGAGCCCCGACACCGGGGAGCTGTTTTTT. The chain couples TRBV4-2 to TRBJ2-2; 14 positions agree with TRBD2. Germline V gene data show CDR1 as LGHNA and CDR2 as YNFKEQ. The J segment lost 3 bases and the V segment lost 4 bases, leaving 10 bases of the junction unmatched. This CDR3 contains 19 residues.

This chain joins TRBV28 and TRBJ1-2; 10 bases are shared with TRBD1. The CDR3 is 16 amino acids. The germline CDR1 and CDR2 sequences are MDHEN and SYDVKM. Trimming at V came to 4 bases and at J to 4 bases, leaving 9 bases not matched to a gene. The CDR3 coding sequence is TGTGCCAGCAGTTCCCCAGGACAGGGGGGTGGCTATGGCTACACCTTC. Protein: CASSSPGQGGGYGYTF.

This chain uses TRBV27 with TRBJ1-1; no firm D call. Germline assignment: CDR1 MNHEY and CDR2 SMNVEV (reference sequence). The length of the CDR3 is 14 residues. V gave up 6 bases and J gave up 3 bases, with 14 bases separating them. CDR3 in DNA: TGTGCCAGCAGGCCCTTCGGTGCATACACTGAAGCTTTCTTT. Translating gives CASRPFGAYTEAFF.

The CDR3 DNA follows: TGTGCCAGCAGCTTAGACCCAGGGGGATCTTCACCCCTCCACTTT. Translated, it gives CASSLDPGGSSPLHF. The J gene is TRBJ1-6, the V gene TRBV11-2; 7 bases line up with TRBD1. Germline V lookup: CDR1 SGHAT, CDR2 FQNNGV. The V segment lost 0 bases and the J segment 9 bases; nucleotides outside the gene matches: 5. This CDR3 is 15 amino acids long.

V usage is TRBV19 and J usage is TRBJ1-5, with D possibly matching TRBD1 (5 bases). The V gene lost 4 bases and the J gene lost 0 bases, with 13 bases spanning the gap. This CDR3 is 16 amino acids long. Looked up from germline, CDR1 is LNHDA and CDR2 is SQIVND (reference sequence). The CDR3 DNA reads as TGTGCCAGTAGTACATTCGACAGATATAGCAATCAGCCCCAGCATTTT. Translation gives CASSTFDRYSNQPQHF.

CDR3 coding DNA: TGTGCCAGCAGCGCTACCTTCACTGAAGCTTTCTTT. Translating it yields CASSATFTEAFF. J is TRBJ1-1 and V is TRBV9; no definite D call. Deletions cut 3 bases from V and 4 bases from J, with 7 bases between. The CDR3 covers 12 residues. Germline V gives CDR1 SGDLS, CDR2 YYNGEE.

This clone was found once. The V call is TRBV23-1, the J call TRBJ1-3, with 7 bases matching TRBD1. TRBV23-1 is placed among ORFs of uncertain function. V trimming: 7 bases; J trimming: 1 base; junction bases outside the gene matches: 13. The CDR3 is 17 amino acids. CDR3 coding DNA: TGCGCCAGCACCCTCTCGGACAGGCCACAATCTGGAAACACCATATATTTT. Residues: CASTLSDRPQSGNTIYF.

In its sample, this clone was seen once. The chain employs TRBV14 and TRBJ1-6; D gene uncertain. CDR3 size: 15 residues. V dropped 1 base and J dropped 9 bases, with 13 bases sitting between them. Germline V gives CDR1 SGHDN, CDR2 FVKESK. As DNA, the CDR3 is TGTGCCAGCAGCCAAGGGCTCCGGGGTTCTTCACCCCTCCACTTT. Amino acid sequence: CASSQGLRGSSPLHF.

This clone appeared a single time. The rearrangement links TRBV7-2 to TRBJ2-7; 7 bases line up with TRBD1. Germline trimming cut 5 bases from V and 3 bases from J; bases unmatched to any gene: 7. This CDR3 has 14 residues. Germline assignment: CDR1 SGHTA and CDR2 FQGNSA. CDR3 DNA sequence: TGTGCCAGCAGCATCGGGACAGAGTTCTACGAGCAGTACTTC. It codes for CASSIGTEFYEQYF.

V and J are TRBV28 and TRBJ1-1, with 8 bases that match TRBD1. Germline V gene sequence: CDR1 MDHEN, CDR2 SYDVKM. V gave up 11 bases and J gave up 5 bases; unmatched junction bases: 10. The CDR3 spans 13 residues. CDR3 in amino acids: CAGSQGVGTEAFF. The CDR3 nucleotides read TGTGCCGGATCACAGGGGGTGGGGACTGAAGCTTTCTTT.

This chain uses TRBV28 with TRBJ1-5; D possibly corresponds to TRBD1 (6 bases). The CDR3 runs to 17 residues. The germline V gene encodes CDR1 MDHEN and CDR2 SYDVKM. The V gene lost 8 bases and the J gene lost 0 bases, with 20 bases spanning the gap. The CDR3 nucleotides read TGTGCCAGCTACGGGGGGGGCGGATTTTATAGCAATCAGCCCCAGCATTTT. As protein: CASYGGGGFYSNQPQHF. Full variable domain (rest looked up from reference TRBV28 and TRBJ1-5): DVKVTQSSRYLVKRTGEKVFLECVQDMDHENMFWYRQDPGLGLRLIYFSYDVKMKEKGDIPEGYSVSREKKERFSLILESASTNQTSMYLCASYGGGGFYSNQPQHFGDGTRLSIL.

This clone occurred once. The chain carries TRBV19 and TRBJ2-2, with 10 nucleotides matching TRBD2. CDR3 length: 19 amino acids. Losses at the gene ends were 3 bases for V and 0 bases for J; bases not matched to a gene: 10. Germline lookup yields CDR1 LNHDA and CDR2 SQIVND (reference sequence). The CDR3 reads CASSIWTSGGYANTGELFF. DNA of the CDR3: TGTGCCAGTAGTATTTGGACTAGCGGAGGCTATGCGAACACCGGGGAGCTGTTTTTT.

The chain recombines TRBV28 with TRBJ2-1, with a possible D match to TRBD2 (7 bases). Trimming stripped 5 bases from V and 1 base from J, with 12 bases between. Germline CDR1 reads MDHEN; CDR2 reads SYDVKM. This CDR3 is built from 15 residues. The CDR3 coding sequence is TGTGCCAGCAGTCAAGGGGGGGTGTCCTACAATGAGCAGTTCTTC. Translating gives CASSQGGVSYNEQFF.

The V and J genes are TRBV2 and TRBJ1-1; no clear D. Trimming took 6 bases from V and 0 from J, leaving 5 bases between them. The length of the CDR3 is 12 residues. The germline V gene encodes CDR1 SNHLY and CDR2 FYNNEI. This CDR3 reads CASRRMNTEAFF. CDR3 nucleotide sequence: TGTGCCAGCAGGAGGATGAACACTGAAGCTTTCTTT.

The chain employs TRBV9 and TRBJ1-3, with D maybe TRBD1 (5 bases). The CDR3 spans 14 residues. V lost 3 bases, J lost 0 bases, and 7 bases lay in between. Per germline, CDR1 SGDLS and CDR2 YYNGEE. CDR3 DNA sequence: TGTGCCAGCAGCGCGACAGTCTCTGGAAACACCATATATTTT. It codes for CASSATVSGNTIYF.

This chain uses TRBV6-1 with TRBJ2-7, with 7 positions matching TRBD1. CDR3 length: 15 residues. With V trimmed by 3 bases and J by 3 bases, 8 bases remained unmatched. Looked up from germline, CDR1 is MNHNS and CDR2 is SASEGT. The CDR3 reads CASSDQDRLGYEQYF. In DNA form, the CDR3 reads TGTGCCAGCAGTGATCAGGACAGGTTGGGCTACGAGCAGTACTTC.

The chain employs TRBV6-5 and TRBJ2-3, with D hard to call. The CDR3 is made up of 12 amino acids. Germline CDR1 reads MNHEY; CDR2 reads SVGAGI. The V and J ends lost 2 bases and 4 bases respectively, with 4 bases between them. This chain's CDR3 is CASSYSPDTQYF. In nucleotides, the CDR3 is TGTGCCAGCAGTTACAGCCCAGATACGCAGTATTTT.

V is TRBV19 and J is TRBJ2-6, with 8 bases aligning to TRBD1. V dropped 7 bases and J dropped 4; count of bases not matched to a gene: 9. CDR3 size: 16 residues. Germline V gene lookup returns CDR1 LNHDA and CDR2 SQIVND (reference sequence). CDR3: CASKERQGPGANVLTF. The CDR3 DNA follows: TGTGCCAGTAAGGAAAGACAGGGGCCGGGGGCCAACGTCCTGACTTTC.

The chain employs TRBV6-5 and TRBJ2-7, with TRBD1 matching over 10 bases. V gave up 6 bases and J gave up 7 bases; unmatched junction bases: 12. This CDR3 comprises 15 residues. From germline, CDR1 is MNHEY and CDR2 SVGAGI. The CDR3 sequence: CASRRAGTGVGEQYF. DNA of the CDR3: TGTGCCAGCAGACGGGCGGGGACAGGGGTTGGGGAGCAGTACTTC.